One and the same sample provided the 32 T cell receptor beta chains below, sequenced in a study of blood T cell repertoires in COVID-19. Here immunoSEQ multiplex PCR was the method, and the copy in TCRdb shows in-frame clones only, minus some. This sample has roughly 25,000 clones, with over 75% found just once. Material: peripheral blood. The receptors originated from a woman at least 80 years old with acute or convalescent COVID-19.

The rearrangement uses TRBV5-1 and TRBJ1-3; no reliable D call. The CDR3 extends over 14 amino acids. CDR1 and CDR2 (germline): SGHRS, YFSETQ. V was shortened by 4 bases and J by 0 bases, with 8 bases between the two germline ends. The CDR3 DNA reads TGCGCCAGCAGCCTACAGAGCTCTGGAAACACCATATATTTT. Protein sequence: CASSLQSSGNTIYF.

This chain connects TRBV18 to TRBJ2-3, with D tentatively TRBD1 (5 bases). The germline CDR1 and CDR2 sequences are KGHSH and LQKENI. The ends were cut back, 4 bases at V and 6 bases at J, with 14 bases in the middle. The CDR3 has 14 amino acids. The CDR3 DNA is TGTGCCAGCTCACGCCGGGCAGGGTTGGATACGCAGTATTTT. This translates into CASSRRAGLDTQYF.

This clone has a single count. V gene TRBV7-2 combines with J gene TRBJ1-1; 7 bases align to TRBD1. Germline V CDR1 and CDR2: SGHTA, FQGNSA. CDR3 length: 16 amino acids. V shed 5 bases, J shed 0 bases, and the junction held 9 bases outside the gene matches. CDR3 loop: CASSPRGRRMNTEAFF. In DNA, the CDR3 is TGTGCCAGCAGCCCGAGGGGGCGTCGGATGAACACTGAAGCTTTCTTT.

The V and J genes are TRBV29-1 and TRBJ1-4; TRBD1 aligns across 7 bases. The germline gives CDR1 SQVTM, CDR2 ANQGSEA. This CDR3 contains 13 residues. Germline trimming cut 4 bases from V and 8 bases from J; bases unmatched to any gene: 7. The CDR3 bases are TGCAGCGTTGCGGACAGGCTACACGAAAAACTGTTTTTT. It specifies CSVADRLHEKLFF.

The chain combines TRBV7-2 with TRBJ1-6; D is uncertain. This CDR3 spans 12 amino acids. Germline V lookup: CDR1 SGHTA, CDR2 FQGNSA. The V and J ends lost 3 bases and 7 bases respectively, with 4 bases between them. The CDR3 loop reads CASSFPNSPLHF. CDR3 nucleotide sequence: TGTGCCAGCAGCTTTCCGAATTCACCCCTCCACTTT.

This clone was picked up a small number of times. The rearrangement uses TRBV13 and TRBJ1-6; D unresolved. Germline V gene sequence: CDR1 PRHDT, CDR2 FYEKMQ (reference sequence). The CDR3 is 14 amino acids. With 1 base removed from V and 7 bases from J, the gap between germline ends came to 8 bases. CDR3 loop: CASSLVGLNSPLHF. In DNA, the CDR3 is TGTGCCAGCAGCTTAGTGGGCCTAAATTCACCCCTCCACTTT.

The J gene is TRBJ2-2, the V gene TRBV11-2, with D possibly being TRBD2 (7 bases). The V end lost 1 base, the J end lost 4 bases, and 10 bases lay between the germline ends. CDR1 SGHAT and CDR2 FQNNGV come from the germline V gene. The CDR3 extends over 15 amino acids. As DNA, the CDR3 is TGTGCCAGCAGCTTAGTTCGGGGGGCCACCGGGGAGCTGTTTTTT. It translates to CASSLVRGATGELFF.

V gene TRBV12-2 combines with J gene TRBJ2-7; TRBD2 is the table's D call and was not checked against the DNA. TRBV12-2 is annotated as a pseudogene. The length of the CDR3 is 19 residues. The CDR3 spells CASRFGLAGVDRFSYEQYF. In nucleotides, the CDR3 is TGTGCAAGTCGCTTCGGTCTAGCGGGAGTGGATAGATTTTCCTACGAGCAGTACTTC.

The rearrangement uses TRBV5-1 and TRBJ1-2; 9 positions agree with TRBD1. From germline, CDR1 is SGHRS and CDR2 YFSETQ. V lost 4 bases, J lost 5 bases, and 6 bases stayed unmatched. This CDR3 is built from 14 residues. Here the CDR3 reads CASSAGGQGYGYTF. CDR3 in DNA: TGCGCCAGCAGCGCGGGGGGACAGGGTTATGGCTACACCTTC.

This clone has a single count. CDR3 in DNA: TGTGCCAGCCGCCAGGCGCCGAACACCGGGGAGCTGTTTTTT. Translation: CASRQAPNTGELFF. The chain couples TRBV2 to TRBJ2-2; D is unresolved. Germline V gives CDR1 SNHLY, CDR2 FYNNEI. The CDR3 has 14 amino acids. V lost 8 bases, J lost 0 bases, and 10 bases lay in between.

This clone occurred once. This sequence joins TRBV18 and TRBJ2-4, with 7 positions matching TRBD1. Germline V gene data show CDR1 as KGHSH and CDR2 as LQKENI. After removal of 2 bases from V and 8 bases from J, the junction contained 6 bases not matched to a gene. The CDR3 contains 14 residues. The CDR3 DNA reads TGTGCCAGCTCACCAACAGGGGCACGGGACATTCAGTACTTC. It encodes CASSPTGARDIQYF.

The V gene is TRBV13, the J gene TRBJ1-1; 9 bases line up with TRBD1. The CDR3 consists of 14 residues. Trimming removed 6 bases from V and 5 bases from J; junction bases left unmatched: 7. Germline lookup yields CDR1 PRHDT and CDR2 FYEKMQ (reference sequence). CDR3 sequence reads: CASRLGTGLTEAFF. DNA of the CDR3: TGTGCCAGCAGACTGGGGACAGGGCTAACTGAAGCTTTCTTT.

The chain uses TRBV7-2 and TRBJ2-2; D may be TRBD1 (6 bases). The CDR3 covers 17 residues. V lost 1 base, J lost 1 base, and 13 bases lay in between. In germline, CDR1 is SGHTA, CDR2 FQGNSA. The CDR3 is CASSLVMGRGNTGELFF. In nucleotides, the CDR3 is TGTGCCAGCAGCTTAGTCATGGGCAGGGGGAACACCGGGGAGCTGTTTTTT.

The genes are TRBV2 and TRBJ2-6; TRBD2 is a possible D gene (6 bases). The ends were cut back, 2 bases at V and 0 bases at J, with 11 bases in the middle. Germline V gene sequence: CDR1 SNHLY, CDR2 FYNNEI. The CDR3 covers 17 residues. This CDR3 reads CASSEWGDHSGANVLTF. The CDR3 nucleotides are TGTGCCAGCAGTGAATGGGGGGACCACTCTGGGGCCAACGTCCTGACTTTC. The full variable domain, its missing parts supplied by reference TRBV2 and TRBJ2-6, is EPEVTQTPSHQVTQMGQEVILRCVPISNHLYFYWYRQILGQKVEFLVSFYNNEISEKSEIFDDQFSVERPDGSNFTLKIRSTKLEDSAMYFCASSEWGDHSGANVLTFGAGSRLTVL.

V usage is TRBV18 and J usage is TRBJ2-3, with a possible D match to TRBD1 (5 bases). Germline V lookup: CDR1 KGHSH, CDR2 LQKENI. V was clipped by 2 bases and J by 10 bases, with 13 bases between them. The CDR3 runs to 13 residues. CDR3 sequence: CASSPESTRAQYF. The CDR3 nucleotides are TGTGCCAGCTCACCAGAGTCTACCAGGGCGCAGTATTTT.

Written as DNA, the CDR3 is TGTGCCAGCAGAGAACAGGGGGCTCGGAATCAGCCCCAGCATTTT. This encodes CASREQGARNQPQHF. The chain has TRBV2 and TRBJ1-5; 9 positions match TRBD1. CDR3 length: 15 amino acids. Germline-derived CDR1 and CDR2 are SNHLY and FYNNEI. Losses at the gene ends were 6 bases for V and 4 bases for J; bases not matched to a gene: 7.

This chain uses TRBV19 with TRBJ2-3, with D perhaps TRBD2 (5 bases). Trimming shortened V by 8 bases and J by 2 bases, and 11 bases separated the two germline ends. Germline-derived CDR1 and CDR2 are LNHDA and SQIVND (reference sequence). This CDR3 comprises 13 residues. The CDR3 sequence: CASARTLTDTQYF. As DNA, the CDR3 is TGTGCCAGTGCCCGGACTCTCACAGATACGCAGTATTTT.

In its sample, this clone was seen a few times. The chain is built from TRBV19 and TRBJ1-2; D remains unclear. Germline CDR1 is LNHDA and CDR2 is SQIVND (reference sequence). With 3 bases removed from V and 3 bases from J, the gap between germline ends came to 8 bases. There are 13 residues in the CDR3. The CDR3 DNA reads TGTGCCAGTAGTATGTCCCTTGACTATGGCTACACCTTC. Protein sequence: CASSMSLDYGYTF. Using reference TRBV19 and TRBJ1-2 for the parts outside the CDR3, the full variable domain is DGGITQSPKYLFRKEGQNVTLSCEQNLNHDAMYWYRQDPGQGLRLIYYSQIVNDFQKGDIAEGYSVSREKKESFPLTVTSAQKNPTAFYLCASSMSLDYGYTFGSGTRLTVV.

This clone was seen just once. This sequence joins TRBV30 and TRBJ1-5; D is uncertain. CDR1 and CDR2 from the germline V gene are GTSNPN and SVGIG (reference sequence). The CDR3 loop spans 13 amino acids. The V and J ends lost 0 bases and 5 bases respectively, with 8 bases between them. Here the CDR3 reads CAWSVQNDQPQHF. CDR3 DNA sequence: TGTGCCTGGAGTGTACAGAACGATCAGCCCCAGCATTTT.

The J gene is TRBJ2-1, the V gene TRBV5-1; the match to TRBD2 covers 9 bases. The V segment lost 7 bases and the J segment 5 bases; nucleotides outside the gene matches: 10. The CDR3 has 15 amino acids. CDR1 SGHRS and CDR2 YFSETQ come from the germline V gene. CDR3 bases: TGCGCCAGCTCCCCTAATGCGGGAGGGGACAATGAGCAGTTCTTC. The encoded protein is CASSPNAGGDNEQFF.

This sequence joins TRBV2 and TRBJ2-7, with TRBD2 identical over 12 bases. CDR1 SNHLY and CDR2 FYNNEI come from the germline V gene. The CDR3 contains 15 residues. Unmatched junction bases numbered 7, after V lost 6 bases and J lost 4 bases. The CDR3 reads CASSETSGSLYEQYF. CDR3 nucleotides: TGTGCCAGCAGCGAGACTAGCGGGAGTTTGTACGAGCAGTACTTC.

The genes are TRBV19 and TRBJ2-5; D call uncertain. CDR3 length: 15 amino acids. Per germline, CDR1 LNHDA and CDR2 SQIVND (reference sequence). V lost 2 bases, J lost 1 base, and 11 bases lay in between. As DNA, the CDR3 is TGTGCCAGTAGTATATCCCCCAGGCCCCAAGAGACCCAGTACTTC. It codes for CASSISPRPQETQYF. Based on the CDR3 plus reference TRBV19 and TRBJ2-5, the full variable domain is DGGITQSPKYLFRKEGQNVTLSCEQNLNHDAMYWYRQDPGQGLRLIYYSQIVNDFQKGDIAEGYSVSREKKESFPLTVTSAQKNPTAFYLCASSISPRPQETQYFGPGTRLLVL.

This clone was seen a single time. The chain employs TRBV11-2 and TRBJ2-7; 7 bases map to TRBD2. Germline CDR1 reads SGHAT; CDR2 reads FQNNGV. With 5 bases clipped from V and 3 bases from J, the junction kept 13 bases outside the gene matches. This CDR3 has 16 amino acids. The CDR3 bases are TGTGCCAGCAGCCGCCCCCCGGGAGGAGGCATCTACGAGCAGTACTTC. Its protein product is CASSRPPGGGIYEQYF.

This clone was seen a handful of times. V is TRBV11-2 and J is TRBJ2-1; 10 positions agree with TRBD2. The CDR3 is made up of 17 amino acids. CDR1 and CDR2 from the germline V gene are SGHAT and FQNNGV. With 3 bases clipped from V and 8 bases from J, the junction kept 13 bases outside the gene matches. CDR3 region: CASSFASGSRLIDEQFF. The DNA for the CDR3 is TGTGCCAGCAGCTTTGCTAGCGGGAGCAGGCTTATAGATGAGCAGTTCTTC.

This sequence joins TRBV7-2 and TRBJ2-1; D is possibly TRBD1 (5 bases). V lost 3 bases and J 7 bases, leaving 16 bases between the germline ends. Per germline, CDR1 SGHTA and CDR2 FQGNSA. CDR3 length: 15 residues. The CDR3 protein is CASSFNWGERNEQFF. The CDR3 DNA follows: TGTGCCAGCAGCTTCAACTGGGGCGAGAGAAATGAGCAGTTCTTC.

This sequence joins TRBV6-2 or TRBV6-3 and TRBJ2-7; 10 nucleotides line up with TRBD1. The CDR3 is made up of 15 amino acids. With 0 bases clipped from V and 1 base from J, the junction kept 0 bases outside the gene matches. Germline V gives CDR1 MNHEY, CDR2 SVGEGT. In DNA form, the CDR3 reads TGTGCCAGCAGTTACTCGGGACAGGGGTCCTACGAGCAGTACTTC. It codes for CASSYSGQGSYEQYF.

This clone has only one observation. The chain recombines TRBV6-6 with TRBJ1-4, with D unresolved. The CDR3 totals 14 residues. Germline-derived CDR1 and CDR2 are MNHNY and SVGAGI (reference sequence). V lost 7 bases and J 5 bases, leaving 14 bases between the germline ends. The CDR3 DNA reads as TGTGCCAGCACTCCCCGGAGTGGAAATGAAAAACTGTTTTTT. This sequence encodes CASTPRSGNEKLFF.

The V gene is TRBV4-3, the J gene TRBJ2-3; no clear D. Deletions cut 1 base from V and 1 base from J, with 6 bases between. Germline CDR1 reads LGHNA; CDR2 reads YSLEER. CDR3 length equals 14 residues. DNA of the CDR3: TGCGCCAGCAGCCAAGGTGGAGGCACAGATACGCAGTATTTT. As protein: CASSQGGGTDTQYF.

This chain links TRBV27 with TRBJ1-4; 10 bases align to TRBD1. V shed 5 bases and J 5 bases; nucleotides not matched to a gene: 8. CDR1 and CDR2 (germline): MNHEY, SMNVEV (reference sequence). The CDR3 has 16 amino acids. CDR3 nucleotides: TGTGCCAGCAGTCCGTACGACAGGGGGCGAAATGAAAAACTGTTTTTT. Its protein product is CASSPYDRGRNEKLFF.

The chain couples TRBV2 to TRBJ1-6; D not resolved. The V gene lost 6 bases and the J gene lost 7 bases, with 10 bases spanning the gap. Germline assignment: CDR1 SNHLY and CDR2 FYNNEI. The CDR3 is 13 amino acids. In nucleotides, the CDR3 is TGTGCCAGCAGGGCCAGTTCCAATTCACCCCTCCACTTT. The encoded protein is CASRASSNSPLHF.

DNA for the CDR3: TGTGCCAGCTCACCATCGGGGGAGACCCAGTACTTC. Protein product: CASSPSGETQYF. This rearrangement joins TRBV18 to TRBJ2-5; perhaps TRBD2 as D (5 bases). V gave up 2 bases and J gave up 5 bases, with 6 bases separating them. The germline CDR1 and CDR2 sequences are KGHSH and LQKENI. The CDR3 loop spans 12 amino acids.

The CDR3 loop is CASRGGSGANVLTF. The CDR3, as DNA: TGCGCCAGCCGAGGAGGCTCTGGGGCCAACGTCCTGACTTTC. This chain connects TRBV4-1 to TRBJ2-6, with a weak D call TRBD2 (5 bases). The germline CDR1 and CDR2 sequences are MGHRA and YSYEKL. This CDR3 comprises 14 residues. Trimming removed 8 bases from V and 0 bases from J, with 8 bases in between.